This T cell receptor (beta chain) was retrieved from a study of response to subunit inactivated influenza vaccine. Germline assignment: CDR1 MGHRA and CDR2 YSYEKL. V lost 6 bases and J 4 bases, leaving 18 bases between the germline ends. This CDR3 has 15 residues. This clonotype was observed a handful of times. From the RT-PCR reads, TCRdb called clonotypes with MiXCR, one entry per CDR3 protein. The sample contains hundreds of thousands of distinct CDR3 sequences, 11% to 15% of which appear only once. The TCR sequence derives from a man aged 45 to 65 who received an inactivated influenza vaccine. J is TRBJ2-5 and V is TRBV4-1, with a tentative D call TRBD1 (6 bases). Specimen: PBMCs from blood, collected 14 to 15 days before vaccination. This CDR3 is CASRNNRDIRETQYF. The CDR3 region has the DNA TGCGCCAGCAGAAACAACAGGGACATTAGAGAGACCCAGTACTTC.